This T cell receptor beta chain was retrieved from a study of OX40 agonist ivuxolimab in advanced cancers. Study outcomes and limitations: Mean expanded clone counts were higher in CD8+ than CD4+ T cells.

Of note for this clone: Its antigen is not identified.

Autoimmune disease history or systemic immunosuppression led to patients being barred. Measured with immunoSEQ multiplex PCR; TCRdb has only the in-frame clones, and not every one. The sample records 58,000 or so clones, 83% being singletons. In germline, CDR1 is SQVTM, CDR2 ANQGSEA. The CDR3 is 14 residues long. Trimming removed 0 bases from V and 8 bases from J, with 13 bases in between. This clonotype was obtained from an adult with an advanced solid tumor such as melanoma, head and neck, liver or kidney cancer. The material was CD4+ or CD8+ T cells sorted from blood, obtained in a trial of the OX40 agonist ivuxolimab. The chain has TRBV29-1 and TRBJ1-4; a weak D match, TRBD1 (5 bases). The DNA of the CDR3 is TGCAGCGTTGAAGATCAGGTAGAGGGGGAAAAACTGTTTTTT. It is translated as CSVEDQVEGEKLFF.